These 2 T cell receptor beta chains originate from one sample sequenced in a study of CD8 T cells in Susac syndrome. When the RNA was reverse transcribed, random hexamers were used with an input of about 0.5 to 1 ug. MiXCR, run by TCRdb on the immunoSEQ multiplex PCR reads, gives a single entry per CDR3 protein. The profile shows around 160,000 distinct CDR3 sequences, around 96% of them singletons. Material: CD4+ T cells from PBMCs. These receptors were collected from a human donor in good health.

This clonotype was seen just once. V and J are TRBV20-1 and TRBJ2-1; a possible D gene is TRBD1 (6 bases). The V end lost 1 base, the J end lost 2 bases, and 6 bases lay between the germline ends. In germline, CDR1 is DFQATT, CDR2 SNEGSKA (reference sequence). The CDR3 sequence is 13 residues long. The chain's CDR3 is CSARGQAYNEQFF. The CDR3 DNA sequence: TGCAGTGCTAGAGGACAGGCCTACAATGAGCAGTTCTTC.

The J gene is TRBJ2-3, the V gene TRBV7-2; TRBD1 is a possible D gene (6 bases). The CDR3 is 15 residues long. Germline CDR1 reads SGHTA; CDR2 reads FQGNSA. The V and J ends lost 5 bases and 1 base respectively, with 13 bases between them. CDR3 sequence (DNA): TGTGCCAGCAGCCGTTCGACAGGTCGCACAGATACGCAGTATTTT. This codes for CASSRSTGRTDTQYF.